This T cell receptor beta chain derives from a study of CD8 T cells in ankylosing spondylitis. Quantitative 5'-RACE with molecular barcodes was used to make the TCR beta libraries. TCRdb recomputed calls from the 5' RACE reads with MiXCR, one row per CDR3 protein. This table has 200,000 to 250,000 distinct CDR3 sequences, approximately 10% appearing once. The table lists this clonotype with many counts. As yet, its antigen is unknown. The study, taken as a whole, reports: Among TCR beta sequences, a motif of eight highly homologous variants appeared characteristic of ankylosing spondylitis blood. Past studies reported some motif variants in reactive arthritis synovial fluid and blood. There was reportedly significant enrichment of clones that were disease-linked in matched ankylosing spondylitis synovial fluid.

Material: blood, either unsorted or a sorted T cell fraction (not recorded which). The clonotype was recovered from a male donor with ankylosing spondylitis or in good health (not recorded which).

This CDR3 reads CASSLGRLAGVDTQYF. CDR3 bases: TGTGCCAGCAGCTTAGGGCGACTAGCGGGGGTTGATACGCAGTATTTT. The chain carries TRBV5-8 and TRBJ2-3; 12 bases agree with TRBD2. The CDR3 has 16 amino acids. Germline V lookup: CDR1 SGHTS, CDR2 YDEGEE. The junction had 7 bases not matched to a gene; V was cut back by 2 bases and J by 6 bases.